What follows describes a single T cell receptor (beta chain). The data are from a study of monozygotic twins with inflammatory bowel disease. TCRdb reprocessed the 5' RACE reads; each CDR3 protein has one entry and no DNA is given. This sample's table reports more than 95,000 distinct CDR3 sequences. The length of the CDR3 is 13 residues. The V gene's germline CDR1 is MNHEY and CDR2 SVGEGT. The sequencing input was blood. The receptor comes from a human donor with ulcerative colitis or Crohn's disease, or a healthy co-twin of an affected twin (not recorded which). The chain has TRBV6-2 or TRBV6-3 and TRBJ1-1; TCRdb's D gene call, TRBD1, goes unchecked for lack of DNA. This CDR3 is CASRGTRNTEAFF.